This T cell receptor (beta chain) was profiled in a study of T cells in Graves' hyperthyroidism and ophthalmopathy. Amplified TCR beta CDR3 regions came from RNA transcripts. HTBI primers were the set used in a first-round RT-PCR of the TCR CDR3. TCRdb redid the calling of the multiplex PCR reads with MiXCR, one entry per CDR3 protein. The repertoire holds hundreds of thousands of distinct CDR3 sequences, around 15% seen once, with 10% in the top ten. This clonotype was counted between two and nine times. Germline V lookup: CDR1 MNHEY, CDR2 SVGAGI. V was trimmed by 0 bases and J by 2 bases, leaving 5 bases between them. This CDR3 is built from 15 residues.

The chain uses TRBV6-5 and TRBJ2-6; D is unresolved. The TCR sequence derives from a woman under 30 with Graves' hyperthyroidism. The sequenced material came from blood. The CDR3 is CASSYSPTGANVLTF. CDR3 coding DNA: TGTGCCAGCAGTTACTCGCCTACTGGGGCCAACGTCCTGACTTTC.